These T cell receptor beta chains were read from a single sample in a study of blood T cell repertoires in COVID-19. Some clones are missing from TCRdb's copy, which holds only in-frame ones; the method was immunoSEQ multiplex PCR. The sample holds some 250,000 clones; over 75% are singletons and the top ten take approximately 7.2%. Material for sequencing was peripheral blood. These TCRs come from a woman aged 80 or over with acute or convalescent COVID-19. Each CDR3 is given without its conserved first and last residue. The order of the fields is clone size, V gene, CDR3 protein. Not all rows give a size; the values are once, few, many and, for expanded clones, a class.

>-|TRBV19
ASSIQKGATTDTQY
>-|TRBV30
AWRTGLAGDQKQY
>-|TRBV18
ASSPPSVWETQY
>once|TRBV18
ASSPPHAGVENIQY
>once|TRBV5-1
ASSAGQGGNQPQH
>-|TRBV11-2
ASSLIVSGTRGTEQY
>-|TRBV7-9
ASTTSGATDTQY
>-|TRBV7-9
ASSSWTSNNEQF
>-|TRBV4-1
ASSSHPTRNAEQF
>few|TRBV5-1
ASSQGQGFNSPLH
>-|TRBV7-2
ASSPRRTSGYNEQF
>few|TRBV7-9
ASSPTDSEAF
>-|TRBV19
ASSRDRGVTDTQY
>-|TRBV6-2/TRBV6-3
ASSPLGLALAGELF
>-|TRBV11-3
ASSLLSRGEQY
>-|TRBV9
ASSVVFAGVGYT
>few|TRBV9
ASSPGGGYEQY
>-|TRBV5-1
ASSLQGQGNYGYT
>few|TRBV4-2
ASSPRDRVGEQY
>-|TRBV6-2/TRBV6-3
ASSGEKIWTSSKNIQY
>-|TRBV28
ASSLILGTGEVEQY
>-|TRBV19
ASSPTPGQGAELF
>-|TRBV3-1/TRBV3-2
ASSLTGGPNSPLH
>-|TRBV7-2
ASSAWTGGNSPLH
>-|TRBV9
ASSGEVSGQGSSPLH
>-|TRBV5-4
ASSWGGGGLPYGYT
>-|TRBV19
ASSIGGHSYEQY
>-|TRBV27
ASSSPGTSGSFEQY
>-|TRBV19
ASSQKRDRVYGYT
>-|TRBV5-1
ASSLGVSGTYNEQF
>-|TRBV9
ASSVEEALSSYNEQF
>-|TRBV6-1
ASSDGPTGARGNTIY
>-|TRBV27
ASSLFPREKLF
>-|TRBV5-5
ASSLVVRGSYEQY
>-|TRBV14
ASSQRANEKLF
>-|TRBV2
ASVGTGLDLGAF
>-|TRBV9
ASSVDGGSYGQY
>-|TRBV12-5
ASGPGQGAPGELF
>-|TRBV2
ASRAGTSGGEQY
>few|TRBV19
ASSTGLSKETQY
>once|TRBV7-9
ASSRQNNSPLH
>-|TRBV4-1
ASSQGVLAGPYEQY
>-|TRBV3-1/TRBV3-2
ASSRGQGSYEQY
>once|TRBV25-1
ASRWGDYEQY
>-|TRBV7-2
ASSSHPGLAVTGELF
>once|TRBV4-1
ASSADRALNYGYT
>-|TRBV28
ASSSSSGGWY
>once|TRBV5-5
ASSSLQRWATDTQY
>-|TRBV5-1
ASSPGEVGNNQPQH
>once|TRBV4-1
ASSQRLAGGGDTQY
>few|TRBV7-3
ASSARDSSYNEQF
>-|TRBV28
ASSPGQYEQY
>-|TRBV13
ASSSGTGGIEKLF